The 6 T cell receptor beta chains below were found in one sample sequenced in a study of blood T cell repertoires in COVID-19. Generated by immunoSEQ multiplex PCR, the TCRdb table keeps only in-frame clones and is missing some. Among over 150,000 clones listed, 80% were seen once. Sequencing was done on a sample of PBMCs or T cells enriched from blood (not recorded which). Every receptor here comes from a woman aged 55 to 70 who had recovered from COVID-19.

V usage is TRBV24-1 and J usage is TRBJ2-2, with no clear D. Germline V gives CDR1 KGHDR, CDR2 SFDVKD. The V and J ends lost 3 bases and 6 bases respectively, with 4 bases between them. The CDR3 length is 12 residues. This chain's CDR3 is CATSDPAGELFF. The DNA for the CDR3 is TGTGCCACCAGTGATCCTGCCGGGGAGCTGTTTTTT.

The CDR3 DNA sequence: TGTGCCAGCAGCCTTGGGACAGGAAACCTTGAAGCTTTCTTT. Protein sequence: CASSLGTGNLEAFF. The chain joins TRBV7-2 to TRBJ1-1, with 8 nucleotides matching TRBD1. Germline V CDR1 and CDR2: SGHTA, FQGNSA. CDR3 length: 14 residues. Trimming took 5 bases from V and 7 from J; bases not matched to a gene: 9.

This clone has only a few counts. The chain is built from TRBV4-1 and TRBJ2-7; 7 positions agree with TRBD1. V shed 4 bases, J shed 6 bases, and the junction held 6 bases outside the gene matches. The CDR3 totals 13 residues. Germline V CDR1 and CDR2: MGHRA, YSYEKL. In DNA, the CDR3 is TGCGCCAGCAGCCTAGCACAGGGGTCCGAGCAGTACTTC. This translates into CASSLAQGSEQYF.

This clone has more than one count but fewer than ten. The gene calls are TRBV10-3 and TRBJ1-2; D is undetermined. Trimming removed 0 bases from V and 1 base from J, with 9 bases in between. CDR3 length equals 15 residues. Germline V CDR1 and CDR2: ENHRY, SYGVKD. The CDR3 reads CAISESWQYNYGYTF. CDR3 sequence (DNA): TGTGCCATCAGTGAGTCTTGGCAGTATAACTATGGCTACACCTTC.

The gene calls are TRBV10-1 and TRBJ2-1; 7 bases line up with TRBD2. This CDR3 region has 13 residues. Germline trimming cut 8 bases from V and 4 bases from J; bases unmatched to any gene: 5. Per the germline V gene, CDR1 is WNHNN and CDR2 is SYGVQD (reference sequence). CDR3 in amino acids: CASGTSVYNEQFF. The CDR3, as DNA: TGCGCCAGCGGTACTAGCGTTTACAATGAGCAGTTCTTC.

Turning to this clone: The same CDR3 is also encoded by other DNA sequences in this sample. The rearrangement uses TRBV4-1 and TRBJ2-7, with D unclear. Germline loops: CDR1 MGHRA, CDR2 YSYEKL. V lost 0 bases to trimming and J lost 4 bases, with 4 bases between them. The CDR3 extends over 12 amino acids. CDR3 sequence (DNA): TGCGCCAGCAGCCAAGATTCTTACGAGCAGTACTTC. This sequence encodes CASSQDSYEQYF.